Listed below are T cell receptor beta chains from one sample, sequenced in a study of blood T cells in healthy people across ages. MiXCR, applied by TCRdb to the 5' RACE reads, yields one record per CDR3 protein. The repertoire consists of approximately 1,700,000 distinct CDR3 sequences, with 35% to 50% occurring once and the leading ten covering 23%. Sequenced: blood. All receptors come from a human donor in good health. Both conserved end residues are part of each CDR3. A D gene is named only where the DNA matches it firmly. Not every row has a clone size; where given, it reads once, few, many or a size class.

V,size,J,D,DNA,CDR3
TRBV6-6,few,TRBJ2-7,.,TGTGCCAGCAGTTCTAGCGCGACCTACGAGCAGTACTTC,CASSSSATYEQYF
TRBV7-2,.,TRBJ2-7,.,TGTGCCAGCAGCTTGAATCCCCCGGCGATGCAGTACTTC,CASSLNPPAMQYF
TRBV12-3/TRBV12-4,few,TRBJ2-1,TRBD1,TGTGCCAGCAGTTTGGGGACAGGGGCGGCTGAGCAGTTCTTC,CASSLGTGAAEQFF
TRBV5-5,.,TRBJ1-2,.,TGTGCCAGCAGCACGACACAAAACTATGGCTACACCTTC,CASSTTQNYGYTF
TRBV28,.,TRBJ1-1,.,TGTGCCAGCAGTTTAATACAGCCGAACACTGAAGCTTTCTTT,CASSLIQPNTEAFF
TRBV7-3,few,TRBJ2-5,.,TGTGCCAGCAGCTTAACGATGGTGGAGACCCAGTACTTC,CASSLTMVETQYF
TRBV12-3/TRBV12-4,.,TRBJ1-1,.,TGTGCCAGCAGTTTTTCAGGGATGAGTGAAGCTTTCTTT,CASSFSGMSEAFF
TRBV6-2/TRBV6-3,.,TRBJ1-1,.,TGTGCCAGCAGTTACGTAGGGCTTGAAGCTTTCTTT,CASSYVGLEAFF
TRBV2,once,TRBJ1-3,.,TGTGCCAGCAGCATCACTGTGGGAAACACCATATATTTT,CASSITVGNTIYF
TRBV12-3/TRBV12-4,.,TRBJ2-3,.,TGTGCCAGCACCCCTGAGGGGACAAGCACAGATACGCAGTATTTT,CASTPEGTSTDTQYF
TRBV28,.,TRBJ2-2,.,TGTGCCAGCAGTTTAGGCCCTTCCTGGGGGGCTTCGAACACCGGGGAGCTGTTTTTT,CASSLGPSWGASNTGELFF
TRBV19,.,TRBJ2-6,.,TGTGCCAGTAGTATAGGAGGGGCCGGGGGCAACGTCCTGACTTTC,CASSIGGAGGNVLTF
TRBV6-2/TRBV6-3,.,TRBJ2-3,.,TGTGCCAGCGCTCAGACTTCGTTCACAGATACGCAGTATTTT,CASAQTSFTDTQYF
TRBV5-1,.,TRBJ1-5,TRBD1,TGCGCCAGCAGCCAGGGGACAGGGGGCGGTGGAGCGGGCAATCAGCCCCAGCATTTT,CASSQGTGGGGAGNQPQHF
TRBV11-2,few,TRBJ2-1,TRBD1,TGTGCCAGCAGCAAGACAGGGGACAGCTCCTACAATGAGCAGTTCTTC,CASSKTGDSSYNEQFF
TRBV20-1,many,TRBJ2-1,TRBD1,TGCAGTGTCGCCGGGACAGGTGGACATGAGCAGTTCTTC,CSVAGTGGHEQFF
TRBV12-3/TRBV12-4,few,TRBJ1-5,.,TGTGCCAGCAGCCGTCCTCCGGGACCCTTCCCCAATCAGCCCCAGCATTTT,CASSRPPGPFPNQPQHF
TRBV4-3,.,TRBJ2-3,.,TGCGCCAGCAGCCAAGTGGAATGGAGCATGGGTACGCAGTATTTT,CASSQVEWSMGTQYF
TRBV4-3,.,TRBJ2-1,TRBD2,TGCGCCAGCAGCCCCCGGGAGGGTAGTGATGAGCAGTTCTTC,CASSPREGSDEQFF
TRBV4-2,few,TRBJ2-7,.,TGTGCCAGCAGCCCCCTGTTTAGCAGCTCCTACGAGCAGTACTTC,CASSPLFSSSYEQYF
TRBV5-1,few,TRBJ1-4,.,TGCGCCAGCAGCTTGTCAGTAAGAATACAAGAAAAACTGTTTTTT,CASSLSVRIQEKLFF
TRBV20-1,.,TRBJ2-7,TRBD2,TGCAGTGCTAATTTAGGGGTAGCGGGGGGCTACGAGCAGTACTTC,CSANLGVAGGYEQYF
TRBV6-6,once,TRBJ1-1,.,TGTGCCAGCAGTTACCCTCAGGGGTGGCCGAGGGCTTTCTTT,CASSYPQGWPRAFF